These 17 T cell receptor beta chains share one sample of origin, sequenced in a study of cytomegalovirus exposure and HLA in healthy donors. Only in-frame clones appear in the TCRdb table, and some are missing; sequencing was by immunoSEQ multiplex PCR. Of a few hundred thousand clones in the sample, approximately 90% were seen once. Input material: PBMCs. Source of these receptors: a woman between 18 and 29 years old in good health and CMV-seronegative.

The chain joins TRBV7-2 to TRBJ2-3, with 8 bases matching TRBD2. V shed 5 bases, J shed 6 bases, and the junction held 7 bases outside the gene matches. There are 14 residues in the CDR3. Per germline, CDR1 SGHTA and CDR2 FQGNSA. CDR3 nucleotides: TGTGCCAGCAGCCGTAGCGGGACGGTGGATACGCAGTATTTT. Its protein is CASSRSGTVDTQYF.

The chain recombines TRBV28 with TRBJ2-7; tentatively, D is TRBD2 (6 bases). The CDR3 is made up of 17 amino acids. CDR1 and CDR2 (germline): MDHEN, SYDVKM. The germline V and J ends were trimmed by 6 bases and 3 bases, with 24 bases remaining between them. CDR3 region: CASSITSNSGTDYEQYF. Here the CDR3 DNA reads TGTGCCAGCAGCATAACTAGCAACTCTGGCACAGACTACGAGCAGTACTTC.

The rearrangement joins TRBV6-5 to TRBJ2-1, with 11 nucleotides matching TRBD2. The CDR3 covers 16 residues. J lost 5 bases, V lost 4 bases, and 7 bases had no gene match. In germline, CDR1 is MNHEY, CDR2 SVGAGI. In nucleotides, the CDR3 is TGTGCCAGCAGTTCCCTGACTAGCGGGACCAACAATGAGCAGTTCTTC. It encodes CASSSLTSGTNNEQFF.

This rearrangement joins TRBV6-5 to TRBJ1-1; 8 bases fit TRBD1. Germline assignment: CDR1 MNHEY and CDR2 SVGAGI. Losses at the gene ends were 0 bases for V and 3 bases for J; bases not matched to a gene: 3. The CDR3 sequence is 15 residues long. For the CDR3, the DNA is TGTGCCAGCAGTTACTCGGACAGGGTCGACACTGAAGCTTTCTTT. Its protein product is CASSYSDRVDTEAFF.

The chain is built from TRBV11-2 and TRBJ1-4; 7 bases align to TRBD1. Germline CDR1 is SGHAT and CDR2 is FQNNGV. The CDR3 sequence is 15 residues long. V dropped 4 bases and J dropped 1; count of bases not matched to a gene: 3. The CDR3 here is CASSSRQGTNEKLFF. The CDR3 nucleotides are TGTGCCAGCAGCTCCAGACAGGGAACTAATGAAAAACTGTTTTTT.

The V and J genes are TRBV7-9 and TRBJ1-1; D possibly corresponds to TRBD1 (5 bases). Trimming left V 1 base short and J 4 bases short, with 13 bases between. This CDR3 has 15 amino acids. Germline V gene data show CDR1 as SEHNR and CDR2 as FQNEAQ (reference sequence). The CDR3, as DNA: TGTGCCAGCAGCTTAGAAGGTGGGGCCCTCACTGAAGCTTTCTTT. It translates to CASSLEGGALTEAFF.

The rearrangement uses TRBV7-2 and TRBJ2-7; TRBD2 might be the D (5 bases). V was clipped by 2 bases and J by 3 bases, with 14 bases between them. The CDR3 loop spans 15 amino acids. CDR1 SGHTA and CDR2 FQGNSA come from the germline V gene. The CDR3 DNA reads TGTGCCAGCAGCTTAAGGACTGGAGGCCTCTACGAGCAGTACTTC. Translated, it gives CASSLRTGGLYEQYF.

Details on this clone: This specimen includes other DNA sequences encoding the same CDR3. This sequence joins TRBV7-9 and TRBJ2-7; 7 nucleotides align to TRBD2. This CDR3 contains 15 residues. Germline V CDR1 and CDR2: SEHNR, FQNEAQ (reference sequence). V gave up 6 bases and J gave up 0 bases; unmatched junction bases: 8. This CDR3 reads CASRRSGESSYEQYF. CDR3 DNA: TGTGCCAGCAGACGGAGCGGGGAGAGCTCCTACGAGCAGTACTTC. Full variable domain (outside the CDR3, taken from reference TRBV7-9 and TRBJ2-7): DTGVSQNPRHKITKRGQNVTFRCDPISEHNRLYWYRQTLGQGPEFLTYFQNEAQLEKSRLLSDRFSAERPKGSFSTLEIQRTEQGDSAMYLCASRRSGESSYEQYFGPGTRLTVT.

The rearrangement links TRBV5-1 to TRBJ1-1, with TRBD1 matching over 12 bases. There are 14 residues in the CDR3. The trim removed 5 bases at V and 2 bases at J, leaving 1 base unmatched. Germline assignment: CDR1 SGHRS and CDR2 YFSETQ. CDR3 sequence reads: CASRGTGGNTEAFF. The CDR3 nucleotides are TGCGCCAGCAGAGGGACAGGGGGCAACACTGAAGCTTTCTTT.

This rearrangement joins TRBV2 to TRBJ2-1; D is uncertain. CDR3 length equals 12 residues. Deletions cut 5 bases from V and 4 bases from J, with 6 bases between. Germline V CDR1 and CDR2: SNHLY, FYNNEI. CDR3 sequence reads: CASSLTYNEQFF. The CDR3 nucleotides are TGTGCCAGCAGTCTGACTTACAATGAGCAGTTCTTC.

The CDR3 spells CASSVLGERGNTIYF. CDR3 sequence (DNA): TGTGCCAGCAGCGTATTAGGGGAACGGGGAAACACCATATATTTT. The gene calls are TRBV9 and TRBJ1-3, with D possibly TRBD1 on 5 matching bases. Germline assignment: CDR1 SGDLS and CDR2 YYNGEE. Trimming shortened V by 1 base and J by 4 bases, and 12 bases separated the two germline ends. This CDR3 spans 15 amino acids.

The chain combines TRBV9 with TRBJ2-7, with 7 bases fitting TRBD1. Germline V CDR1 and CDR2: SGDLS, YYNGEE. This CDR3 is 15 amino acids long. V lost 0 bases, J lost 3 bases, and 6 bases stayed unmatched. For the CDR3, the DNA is TGTGCCAGCAGCGTAGGAGGGGGCTCGAACTACGAGCAGTACTTC. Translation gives CASSVGGGSNYEQYF. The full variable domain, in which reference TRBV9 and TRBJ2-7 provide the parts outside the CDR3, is DSGVTQTPKHLITATGQRVTLRCSPRSGDLSVYWYQQSLDQGLQFLIQYYNGEERAKGNILERFSAQQFPDLHSELNLSSLELGDSALYFCASSVGGGSNYEQYFGPGTRLTVT.

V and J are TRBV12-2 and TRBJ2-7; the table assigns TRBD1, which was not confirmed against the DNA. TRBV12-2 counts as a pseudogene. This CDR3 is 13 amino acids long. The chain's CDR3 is CASRSTGPHEQYF. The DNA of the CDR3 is TGTGCAAGTCGCTCGACAGGGCCCCACGAGCAGTACTTC.

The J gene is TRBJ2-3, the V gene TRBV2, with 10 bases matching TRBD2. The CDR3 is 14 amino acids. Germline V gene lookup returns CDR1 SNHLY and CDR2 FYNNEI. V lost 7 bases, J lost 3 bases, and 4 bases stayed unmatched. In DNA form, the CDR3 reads TGTGCCAGCACTTTAGCGGGAGGTACAGATACGCAGTATTTT. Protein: CASTLAGGTDTQYF.

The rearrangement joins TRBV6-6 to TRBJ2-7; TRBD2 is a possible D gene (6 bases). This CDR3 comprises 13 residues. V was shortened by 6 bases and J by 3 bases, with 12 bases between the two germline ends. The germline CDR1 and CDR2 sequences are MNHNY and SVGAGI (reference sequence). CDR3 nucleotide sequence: TGTGCCAGCAGCCAGCCGGAGGGCTACGAGCAGTACTTC. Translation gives CASSQPEGYEQYF.

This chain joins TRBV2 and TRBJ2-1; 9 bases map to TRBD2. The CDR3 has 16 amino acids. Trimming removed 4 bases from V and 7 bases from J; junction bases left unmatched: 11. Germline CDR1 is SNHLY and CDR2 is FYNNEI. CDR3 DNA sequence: TGTGCCAGCAGTGCAGAGGCGGGAGGGGTCGCAAATGAGCAGTTCTTC. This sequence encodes CASSAEAGGVANEQFF.

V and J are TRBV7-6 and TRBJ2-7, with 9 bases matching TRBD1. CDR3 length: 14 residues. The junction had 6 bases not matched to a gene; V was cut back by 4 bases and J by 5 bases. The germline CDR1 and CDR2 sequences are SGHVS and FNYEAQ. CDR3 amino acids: CASSSGQGLHEQYF. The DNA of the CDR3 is TGTGCCAGCAGCTCAGGACAGGGGCTCCACGAGCAGTACTTC.